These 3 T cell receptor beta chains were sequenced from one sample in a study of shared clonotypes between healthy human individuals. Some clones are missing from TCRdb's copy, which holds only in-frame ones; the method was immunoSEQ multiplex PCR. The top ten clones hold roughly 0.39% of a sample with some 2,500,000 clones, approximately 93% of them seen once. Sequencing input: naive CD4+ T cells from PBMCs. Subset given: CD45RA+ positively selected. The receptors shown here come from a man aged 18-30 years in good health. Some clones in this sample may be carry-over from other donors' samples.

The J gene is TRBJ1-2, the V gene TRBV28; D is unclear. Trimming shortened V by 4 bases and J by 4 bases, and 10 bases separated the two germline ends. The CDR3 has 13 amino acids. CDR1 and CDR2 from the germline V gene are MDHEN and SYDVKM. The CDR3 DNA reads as TGTGCCAGCAGTTACCAGGAACGCTATGGCTACACCTTC. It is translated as CASSYQERYGYTF.

CDR3 in DNA: TGCAGCGTCTCCCAACACCTCGCGAGGGAGCAGTACTTC. Its protein product is CSVSQHLAREQYF. The genes are TRBV29-1 and TRBJ2-5; maybe TRBD2 (5 bases). V shed 6 bases and J shed 11 bases, with 22 bases lying between them. The V gene's germline CDR1 is SQVTM and CDR2 ANQGSEA. CDR3 length: 13 residues.

The CDR3 reads CASWGVLSSGNTIYF. The CDR3 DNA reads TGTGCCAGTTGGGGGGTTCTATCCTCTGGAAACACCATATATTTT. This chain joins TRBV19 and TRBJ1-3, with a tentative D call TRBD1 (5 bases). Between the trimmed V and J ends, which lost 8 bases and 0 bases, there was a span of 14 bases. This CDR3 has 15 residues. Germline assignment: CDR1 LNHDA and CDR2 SQIVND (reference sequence).